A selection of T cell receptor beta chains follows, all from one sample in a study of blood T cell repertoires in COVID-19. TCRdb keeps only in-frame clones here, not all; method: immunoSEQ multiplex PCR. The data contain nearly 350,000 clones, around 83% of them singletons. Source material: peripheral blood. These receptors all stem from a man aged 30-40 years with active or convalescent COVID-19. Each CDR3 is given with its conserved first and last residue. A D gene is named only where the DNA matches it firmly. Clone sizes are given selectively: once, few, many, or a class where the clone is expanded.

TGTGCCAGCTCACCAAGACAGAGCTCCTACAATGAGCAGTTCTTC | CASSPRQSSYNEQFF | NA | NA | TRBJ2-1 | TRBV18
TGTGCCGGAGAGCGGGGACAGGGATCAACTAATGAAAAACTGTTTTTT | CAGERGQGSTNEKLFF | TRBD1 | NA | TRBJ1-4 | TRBV30
TGCAGCGCTAGGACAGCCACCGGGGAGCTGTTTTTT | CSARTATGELFF | NA | NA | TRBJ2-2 | TRBV29-1
TGTGCCAGCAGCGCTAGCGGTCCATACACAGATACGCAGTATTTT | CASSASGPYTDTQYF | TRBD2 | once | TRBJ2-3 | TRBV9
TGTGCCAGCAGTTTATCCCGACAGGGGGCGCTGACCGAGCAGTACTTC | CASSLSRQGALTEQYF | TRBD1 | NA | TRBJ2-7 | TRBV27
TGTGCCAGCAAAGAGTTTACTGGAAACACCATATATTTT | CASKEFTGNTIYF | NA | NA | TRBJ1-3 | TRBV12-3/TRBV12-4
TGTGCCAGCAGCTGGGGGCTAGCGGGAGAGACCCAGTACTTC | CASSWGLAGETQYF | TRBD2 | NA | TRBJ2-5 | TRBV7-2
TGCGCCAGCAGCTGGGGACTAGTCCCCACACTTAACACCGGGGAGCTGTTTTTT | CASSWGLVPTLNTGELFF | TRBD2 | once | TRBJ2-2 | TRBV5-1
TGTGCCAGCAGCCTGGACAATACTCGAGAAGCTTTCTTT | CASSLDNTREAFF | NA | NA | TRBJ1-1 | TRBV7-2
TGTGCCAGCAGTCTACCTACGGACAGGGCTGAAGATACGCAGTATTTT | CASSLPTDRAEDTQYF | TRBD1 | NA | TRBJ2-3 | TRBV2
TGTGCCAGCAGCTACCTGGGACTAGCGGGGTACAATGAGCAGTTCTTC | CASSYLGLAGYNEQFF | TRBD2 | NA | TRBJ2-1 | TRBV7-2
TGTGCCAGCAGCCCCAGCAGTCGGGCCTACGAGCAGTACTTC | CASSPSSRAYEQYF | NA | NA | TRBJ2-7 | TRBV11-2
TGTGCCAGCAGGCGCTCTAGCGGGGGCTACAATGAGCAGTTCTTC | CASRRSSGGYNEQFF | TRBD2 | few | TRBJ2-1 | TRBV6-5
TGTGCCAGCAGCTTAATGGGACTGTTGGTAGATACGCAGTATTTT | CASSLMGLLVDTQYF | NA | NA | TRBJ2-3 | TRBV7-9
TGCGCCAGCAGCTTTAGCGGAGGGAGCACAGATACGCAGTATTTT | CASSFSGGSTDTQYF | NA | NA | TRBJ2-3 | TRBV5-1
TGTGCCAGCTTCGTTTCGGGAAACACCATATATTTT | CASFVSGNTIYF | NA | NA | TRBJ1-3 | TRBV28
TGTGCCAGCTCCCAGGAGGGGTACGAGCAGTACTTC | CASSQEGYEQYF | NA | NA | TRBJ2-7 | TRBV18
TGTGCCAGCAGCTTCCTTATGGGCCCGAACACTGAAGCTTTCTTT | CASSFLMGPNTEAFF | NA | NA | TRBJ1-1 | TRBV5-4
TGTGCCAGCAGTTACGGCGGGGGGGCCGGAGAGACCCAGTACTTC | CASSYGGGAGETQYF | TRBD2 | NA | TRBJ2-5 | TRBV6-2/TRBV6-3
TGTGCCAGCAGCCAAGAGGAGGAAAGGGGGCGAAAGGATGGCTACACCTTC | CASSQEEERGRKDGYTF | TRBD1 | NA | TRBJ1-2 | TRBV4-2
TGCGCCAGCAGCTCCCTTAGCGGGAGTCACGAGCAGTACTTC | CASSSLSGSHEQYF | TRBD2 | NA | TRBJ2-7 | TRBV5-1
TGCGCCAGCAGCCAAGCCTTCGGGTTCAACCGTTATAGCAATCAGCCCCAGCATTTT | CASSQAFGFNRYSNQPQHF | NA | NA | TRBJ1-5 | TRBV4-1
TGTGCCAGCAGTTTTGGACAGTTCTCCGGAAACACCATATATTTT | CASSFGQFSGNTIYF | NA | once | TRBJ1-3 | TRBV6-2/TRBV6-3
TGTGCCAGCGACGGGGGTGGCTACACCTTC | CASDGGGYTF | NA | NA | TRBJ1-2 | TRBV21-1
TGTGCCAGCATGCAGACTCCAACCTATGGCTACACCTTC | CASMQTPTYGYTF | NA | NA | TRBJ1-2 | TRBV6-5
TGCGCCGGGGGGGAACGCGTCGCCGAGCAGTACTTC | CAGGERVAEQYF | TRBD2 | once | TRBJ2-7 | TRBV29-1
TGTGCCAGAACAGGGTTTCCCTACGAGCAGTACTTC | CARTGFPYEQYF | NA | NA | TRBJ2-7 | TRBV21-1
TGTGCCAGCAGTGTCAATGGGGCAAACCAAGAGACCCAGTACTTC | CASSVNGANQETQYF | NA | once | TRBJ2-5 | TRBV6-4
TGTGCCAGCAGCCCGGGACTGACCAACACTGAAGCTTTCTTT | CASSPGLTNTEAFF | NA | once | TRBJ1-1 | TRBV7-2
TGTGCCAGCAGCCCCCGGCAGACGGGAAGGCCTGAAGCTTTCTTT | CASSPRQTGRPEAFF | NA | NA | TRBJ1-1 | TRBV7-2
TGTGCCAGCAGCTATGGTGGTGTCCCCGGGGAGCTGTTTTTT | CASSYGGVPGELFF | NA | NA | TRBJ2-2 | TRBV27
TGTGCCAGTAGCCTGGGGGGGGAACCCTACGAGCAGTACTTC | CASSLGGEPYEQYF | TRBD2 | few | TRBJ2-7 | TRBV19
TGCGCCAGCAGCCACTGGGGGGACTGCTACGAGCAGTACTTC | CASSHWGDCYEQYF | NA | once | TRBJ2-7 | TRBV4-3
TGTGCCAGCAGCCCAAGCGGGAGCGACCAAGAGACCCAGTACTTC | CASSPSGSDQETQYF | TRBD2 | NA | TRBJ2-5 | TRBV7-3
TGTGCCAGCTCACCTGAGTCCGGGGGGGCGCGTCAGCCCCAGCATTTT | CASSPESGGARQPQHF | NA | NA | TRBJ1-5 | TRBV18
TGTGCCTGGAGCCCCGGGACTCCAAGCGGGGCCCAGCATTTT | CAWSPGTPSGAQHF | NA | NA | TRBJ1-5 | TRBV30
TGCGCCAGCATCCCCGGCAGTGGGACTAGCGGGGGGTCGAACACCGGGGAGCTGTTTTTT | CASIPGSGTSGGSNTGELFF | TRBD2 | NA | TRBJ2-2 | TRBV5-1
TGTGCCAGCAGTCTAATGACCGCGGAAACCGGGGAGCTGTTTTTT | CASSLMTAETGELFF | NA | NA | TRBJ2-2 | TRBV7-6
TGTGCCTGGAGGGCAGGGGTAGGCTACGAGCAGTACTTC | CAWRAGVGYEQYF | NA | NA | TRBJ2-7 | TRBV30
TGTGCCAGCAGTTTTAGGACAGGAGGGGACACTGAAGCTTTCTTT | CASSFRTGGDTEAFF | TRBD1 | NA | TRBJ1-1 | TRBV7-9
TGTGCCACCAGCACGGACAGGGCGCGGAACACTGAAGCTTTCTTT | CATSTDRARNTEAFF | TRBD1 | NA | TRBJ1-1 | TRBV15
TGTGCCTGGAGCCGACAGGGGGGATACGAGCAGTACTTC | CAWSRQGGYEQYF | TRBD1 | NA | TRBJ2-7 | TRBV30
TGTGCCAGCAGCTTAGGCAGGGCGTATAATTCACCCCTCCACTTT | CASSLGRAYNSPLHF | NA | NA | TRBJ1-6 | TRBV7-9
TGTGCCAGTAGAAATAAAGGACAGGGCTTAGTGAGGAACACCATATATTTT | CASRNKGQGLVRNTIYF | TRBD1 | NA | TRBJ1-3 | TRBV19
TGTGCCAGCAGTTTACTCGGACAGGGGGCGGCCCACTCACCCCTCCACTTT | CASSLLGQGAAHSPLHF | TRBD1 | NA | TRBJ1-6 | TRBV28
TGTGCCACCAGCTTCCGGGACAGGGATACGTCACCCCTCCACTTT | CATSFRDRDTSPLHF | TRBD1 | NA | TRBJ1-6 | TRBV15
TGTGCCAGTAGCGCCGTGAAGCAAGAGCAGCCCCAGCATTTT | CASSAVKQEQPQHF | NA | NA | TRBJ1-5 | TRBV10-3
TGTGCCATCAGGCCGGGACTAGCAAGTGAGCAGTTCTTC | CAIRPGLASEQFF | TRBD2 | NA | TRBJ2-1 | TRBV10-3
TGTGGCGGGGGGATAGGTTTGATGGGAAGGAATTCACCCCTCCACTTT | CGGGIGLMGRNSPLHF | NA | NA | TRBJ1-6 | TRBV2
TGTGCCAGCAGCTTAGATGGGCAGGGCACCAGAAAACTGTTTTTT | CASSLDGQGTRKLFF | NA | few | TRBJ1-4 | TRBV7-2
TGTGCCAGCTCACTTGCCGCCTACGGGACAGGGGTTGCCACTGAAGCTTTCTTT | CASSLAAYGTGVATEAFF | TRBD1 | NA | TRBJ1-1 | TRBV18
TGTGCCAGCACCCCTGGCGACAGGGGAGCCGCTGAAGCTTTCTTT | CASTPGDRGAAEAFF | TRBD1 | NA | TRBJ1-1 | TRBV27
TGTGCCACCCGGACTAGCGGGTCCGATGAGCAGTTCTTC | CATRTSGSDEQFF | TRBD2 | NA | TRBJ2-1 | TRBV6-5
TGTGCCAGCAGCGGCCTGAGGGGGCTCCAAGAGACCCAGTACTTC | CASSGLRGLQETQYF | TRBD1 | once | TRBJ2-5 | TRBV6-2/TRBV6-3
TGTGCCAGCAGCCAAGAGGGGTTTTCGGGGGGCGGCTATGGCTACACCTTC | CASSQEGFSGGGYGYTF | NA | NA | TRBJ1-2 | TRBV4-2
TGTGCCAGTAGTATGGGTCGGGATCAGCCCCAGCATTTT | CASSMGRDQPQHF | NA | NA | TRBJ1-5 | TRBV19
TGTGCCAGCAGTTGGGCGTCCTTCTATGGCTACACCTTC | CASSWASFYGYTF | NA | once | TRBJ1-2 | TRBV12-3/TRBV12-4
TGTGCCAGCAGCTATCCGGGACAGGGCTACGAGCAGTACTTC | CASSYPGQGYEQYF | TRBD1 | NA | TRBJ2-7 | TRBV7-9
TGCGCCAGCAGCCTCGGACTAGCGGGAATACTCTCCTACAATGAGCAGTTCTTC | CASSLGLAGILSYNEQFF | TRBD2 | NA | TRBJ2-1 | TRBV5-1
TGTGCCAGCAGCTTGTTAGGACTCGGAGAGACCCAGTACTTC | CASSLLGLGETQYF | NA | NA | TRBJ2-5 | TRBV7-3